The 5 T cell receptor beta chains reported below all come from one sample, sequenced in a study of response to subunit inactivated influenza vaccine. In TCRdb, the RT-PCR reads were re-called with MiXCR into one record per CDR3 protein. Among roughly 500,000 distinct CDR3 sequences, 16% were seen once, and the ten largest hold less than 4%. The source was CD4+ T cells sorted from PBMCs, collected approximately 25 months after vaccination. Receptor source: a man in his fifties or sixties who received an inactivated influenza vaccine.

The rearrangement links TRBV7-2 to TRBJ2-1; D uncertain. V lost 3 bases and J lost 6, with 12 bases in between. The V gene's germline CDR1 is SGHTA and CDR2 FQGNSA. The CDR3 totals 14 residues. CDR3 DNA: TGTGCCAGCAGCTTCGGTCCTGCGAGCAATGAGCAGTTCTTC. Translating it yields CASSFGPASNEQFF.

The table lists this clonotype with many counts. This chain connects TRBV25-1 to TRBJ1-4; maybe TRBD1 (5 bases). This CDR3 region has 15 residues. Looked up from germline, CDR1 is MGHDK and CDR2 is SYGVNS. V was trimmed by 4 bases and J by 4 bases, leaving 13 bases between them. This chain's CDR3 is CASSVPGRDNEKLFF. The DNA of the CDR3 is TGTGCCAGCAGTGTCCCGGGACGGGATAATGAAAAACTGTTTTTT.

The V and J genes are TRBV27 and TRBJ2-7; 7 bases match TRBD1. The CDR3 has 15 amino acids. Germline V gives CDR1 MNHEY, CDR2 SMNVEV (reference sequence). V shed 8 bases, J shed 3 bases, and the junction held 13 bases outside the gene matches. This chain's CDR3 is CASFSGQPGYYEQYF. The DNA of the CDR3 is TGTGCCAGCTTTTCGGGACAGCCTGGCTACTACGAGCAGTACTTC.

The chain employs TRBV6-2 or TRBV6-3 and TRBJ2-7, with D possibly being TRBD1 or TRBD2 (6 bases each). CDR1 is MNHEY, CDR2 SVGEGT, per germline. V lost 2 bases, J lost 2 bases, and 10 bases lay in between. CDR3 length: 14 amino acids. CDR3 protein: CASSYIGGPYEQYF. The CDR3 DNA reads as TGTGCCAGCAGTTACATCGGGGGCCCCTACGAGCAGTACTTC.

This clonotype was seen repeatedly, ten times or more. CDR3 DNA: TGCAGCGCCTATCAAGAGACCCAGTACTTC. It specifies CSAYQETQYF. V is TRBV20-1 and J is TRBJ2-5, with D unclear. This CDR3 comprises 10 residues. Per the germline V gene, CDR1 is DFQATT and CDR2 is SNEGSKA (reference sequence).